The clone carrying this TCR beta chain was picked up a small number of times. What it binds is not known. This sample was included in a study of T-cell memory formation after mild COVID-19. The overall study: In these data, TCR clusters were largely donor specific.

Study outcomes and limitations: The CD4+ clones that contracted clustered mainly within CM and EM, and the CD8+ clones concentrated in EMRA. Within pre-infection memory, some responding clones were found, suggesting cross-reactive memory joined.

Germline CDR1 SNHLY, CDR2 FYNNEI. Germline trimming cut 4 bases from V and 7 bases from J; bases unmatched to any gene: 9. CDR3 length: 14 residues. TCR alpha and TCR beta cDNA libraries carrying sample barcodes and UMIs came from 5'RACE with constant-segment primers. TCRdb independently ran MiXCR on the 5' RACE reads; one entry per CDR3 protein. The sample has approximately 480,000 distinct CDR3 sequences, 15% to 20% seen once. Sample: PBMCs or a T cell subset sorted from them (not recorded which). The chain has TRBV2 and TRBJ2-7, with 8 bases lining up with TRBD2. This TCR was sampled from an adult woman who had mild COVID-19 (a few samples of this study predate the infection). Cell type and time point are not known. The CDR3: CASSVSGGTGEQYF. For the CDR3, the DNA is TGTGCCAGCAGTGTGAGCGGGGGAACTGGAGAGCAGTACTTC.